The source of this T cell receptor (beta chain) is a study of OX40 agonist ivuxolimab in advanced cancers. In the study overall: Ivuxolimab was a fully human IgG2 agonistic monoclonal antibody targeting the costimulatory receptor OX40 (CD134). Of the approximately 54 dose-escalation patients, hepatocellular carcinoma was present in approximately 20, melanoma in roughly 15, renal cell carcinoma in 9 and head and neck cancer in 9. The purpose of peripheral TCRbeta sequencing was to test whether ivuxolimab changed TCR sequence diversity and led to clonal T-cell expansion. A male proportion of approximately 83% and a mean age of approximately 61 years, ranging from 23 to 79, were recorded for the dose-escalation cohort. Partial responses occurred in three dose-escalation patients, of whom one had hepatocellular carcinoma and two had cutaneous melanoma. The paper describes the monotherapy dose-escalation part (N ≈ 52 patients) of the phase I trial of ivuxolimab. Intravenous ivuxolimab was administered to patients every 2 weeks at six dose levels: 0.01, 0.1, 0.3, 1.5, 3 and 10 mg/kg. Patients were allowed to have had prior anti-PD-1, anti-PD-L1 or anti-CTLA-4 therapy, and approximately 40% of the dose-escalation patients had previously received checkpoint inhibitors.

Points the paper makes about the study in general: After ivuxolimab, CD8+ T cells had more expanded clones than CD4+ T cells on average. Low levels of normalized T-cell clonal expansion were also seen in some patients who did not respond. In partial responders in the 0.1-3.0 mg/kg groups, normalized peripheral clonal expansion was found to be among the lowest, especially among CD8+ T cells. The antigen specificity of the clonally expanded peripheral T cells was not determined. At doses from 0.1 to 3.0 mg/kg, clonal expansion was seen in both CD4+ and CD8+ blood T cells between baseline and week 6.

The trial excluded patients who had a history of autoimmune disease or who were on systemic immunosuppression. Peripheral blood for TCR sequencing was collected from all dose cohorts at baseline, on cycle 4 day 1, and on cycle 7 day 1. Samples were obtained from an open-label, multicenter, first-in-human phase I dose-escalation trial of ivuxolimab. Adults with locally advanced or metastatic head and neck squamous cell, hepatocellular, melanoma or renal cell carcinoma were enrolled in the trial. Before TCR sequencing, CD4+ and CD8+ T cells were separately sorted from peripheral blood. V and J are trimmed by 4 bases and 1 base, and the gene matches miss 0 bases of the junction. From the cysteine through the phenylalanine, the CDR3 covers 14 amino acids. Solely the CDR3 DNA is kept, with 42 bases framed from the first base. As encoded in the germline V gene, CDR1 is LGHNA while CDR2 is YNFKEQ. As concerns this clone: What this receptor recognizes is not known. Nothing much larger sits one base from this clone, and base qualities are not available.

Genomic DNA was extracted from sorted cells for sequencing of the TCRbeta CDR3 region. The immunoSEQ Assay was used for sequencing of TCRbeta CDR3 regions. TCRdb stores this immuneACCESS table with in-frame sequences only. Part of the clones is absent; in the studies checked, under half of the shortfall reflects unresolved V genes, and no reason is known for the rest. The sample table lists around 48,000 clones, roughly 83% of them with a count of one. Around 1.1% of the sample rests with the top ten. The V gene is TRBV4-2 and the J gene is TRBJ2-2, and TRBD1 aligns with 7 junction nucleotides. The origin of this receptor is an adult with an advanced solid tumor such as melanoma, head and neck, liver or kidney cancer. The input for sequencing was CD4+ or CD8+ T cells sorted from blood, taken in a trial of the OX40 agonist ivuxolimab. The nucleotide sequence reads TGTGCCAGCAGCCGGGACAGGAACACCGGGGAGCTGTTTTTT. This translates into CASSRDRNTGELFF.